One sample yielded the 7 T cell receptor beta chains listed below, sequenced in a study of shared clonotypes between healthy human individuals. Positive CCR7 selection of CD45RO-negative cells yielded the naive CD8 cells, and terminally differentiated effector memory CD45RA+ cells were excluded. Here immunoSEQ multiplex PCR was the method, and the copy in TCRdb shows in-frame clones only, minus some. The repertoire includes some 2,100,000 clones, about 93% of them detected once, and under 2% sits in the top ten. The sample comprised naive CD8+ T cells from PBMCs. The source of these receptors is a young man in good health. Some clones in this sample may be carry-over from other donors' samples.

The V call is TRBV7-8, the J call TRBJ2-7; D assignment may be TRBD1 or TRBD2 (6 bases each). Per germline, CDR1 SGHVS and CDR2 FQNEAQ. Trimming shortened V by 5 bases and J by 3 bases, and 20 bases separated the two germline ends. This CDR3 has 16 residues. The CDR3 nucleotides read TGTGCCAGCAGCCCCAAGGGGGGAAAAATAGGCTACGAGCAGTACTTC. Its protein product is CASSPKGGKIGYEQYF.

The rearrangement uses TRBV7-2 and TRBJ2-4; TRBD1 agrees at 8 bases. The trim removed 1 base at V and 2 bases at J, leaving 7 bases unmatched. Germline CDR1 reads SGHTA; CDR2 reads FQGNSA. The CDR3 runs 17 residues. CDR3 nucleotides: TGTGCCAGCAGCTTAGGCGGAAGGACAGGGACCAAAAACATTCAGTACTTC. Its translation: CASSLGGRTGTKNIQYF.

This rearrangement joins TRBV7-6 to TRBJ2-7; the match to TRBD1 covers 10 bases. Losses at the gene ends were 5 bases for V and 4 bases for J; bases not matched to a gene: 20. The germline CDR1 and CDR2 sequences are SGHVS and FNYEAQ. CDR3 length: 19 amino acids. This chain's CDR3 is CASSPLNDRGQIFNYEQYF. As DNA, the CDR3 is TGTGCCAGCAGCCCCCTGAACGACAGGGGGCAAATCTTCAATTACGAGCAGTACTTC.

V is TRBV25-1 and J is TRBJ1-2; no definite D call. V lost 0 bases and J 2 bases, leaving 4 bases between the germline ends. The germline V gene has CDR1 MGHDK and CDR2 SYGVNS. The length of the CDR3 is 13 residues. CDR3 amino acids: CASSEYTNYGYTF. The CDR3 DNA reads as TGTGCCAGCAGTGAATATACGAACTATGGCTACACCTTC.

In regard to this clone: This same CDR3 is encoded by further DNA sequences in the sample. V gene TRBV7-9 combines with J gene TRBJ2-5; D is ambiguous. The CDR3 runs to 14 residues. Germline V gene lookup returns CDR1 SEHNR and CDR2 FQNEAQ (reference sequence). Between the trimmed V and J ends, which lost 1 base and 2 bases, there was a span of 8 bases. The DNA of the CDR3 is TGTGCCAGCAGCTTAGGTGGGCTACAAGAGACCCAGTACTTC. Translated, it gives CASSLGGLQETQYF.

In nucleotides, the CDR3 is TGCGCCAGCAGCTCAGGGACAACTAATGAAAAACTGTTTTTT. Translating gives CASSSGTTNEKLFF. The chain combines TRBV5-1 with TRBJ1-4; D perhaps matches TRBD1 (5 bases). This CDR3 contains 14 residues. Germline V gene data show CDR1 as SGHRS and CDR2 as YFSETQ. V lost 3 bases and J 0 bases, leaving 6 bases between the germline ends.

The V and J genes are TRBV7-6 and TRBJ2-5; 9 bases fit TRBD1. The CDR3 totals 13 residues. Germline CDR1 is SGHVS and CDR2 is FNYEAQ. V gave up 8 bases and J gave up 5 bases; unmatched junction bases: 6. The CDR3 region has the DNA TGTGCCAGCCGGCACAGGGGGCAGGAGACCCAGTACTTC. Its translation is CASRHRGQETQYF.